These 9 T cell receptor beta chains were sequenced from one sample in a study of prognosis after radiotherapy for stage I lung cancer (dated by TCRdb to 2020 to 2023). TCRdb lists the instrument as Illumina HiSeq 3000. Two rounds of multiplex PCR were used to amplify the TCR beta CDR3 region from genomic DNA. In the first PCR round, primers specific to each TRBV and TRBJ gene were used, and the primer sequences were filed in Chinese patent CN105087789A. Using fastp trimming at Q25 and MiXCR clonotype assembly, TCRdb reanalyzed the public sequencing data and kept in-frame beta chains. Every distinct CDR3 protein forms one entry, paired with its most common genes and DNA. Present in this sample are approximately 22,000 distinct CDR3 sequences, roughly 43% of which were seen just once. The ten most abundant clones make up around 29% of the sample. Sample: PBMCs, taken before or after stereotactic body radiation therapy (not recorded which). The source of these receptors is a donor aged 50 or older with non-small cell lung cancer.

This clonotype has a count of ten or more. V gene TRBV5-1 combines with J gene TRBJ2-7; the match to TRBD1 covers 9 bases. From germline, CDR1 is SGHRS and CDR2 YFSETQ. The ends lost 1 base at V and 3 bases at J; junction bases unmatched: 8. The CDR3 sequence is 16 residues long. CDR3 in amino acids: CASSLSPGTGFYEQYF. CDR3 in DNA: TGCGCCAGCAGCTTGTCGCCCGGGACAGGGTTCTACGAGCAGTACTTC.

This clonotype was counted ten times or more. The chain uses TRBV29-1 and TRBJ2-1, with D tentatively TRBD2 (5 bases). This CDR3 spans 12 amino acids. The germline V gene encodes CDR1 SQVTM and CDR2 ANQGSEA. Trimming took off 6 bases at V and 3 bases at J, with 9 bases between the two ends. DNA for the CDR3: TGCAGCGTAGGCACTAGCTACAATGAGCAGTTCTTC. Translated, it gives CSVGTSYNEQFF.

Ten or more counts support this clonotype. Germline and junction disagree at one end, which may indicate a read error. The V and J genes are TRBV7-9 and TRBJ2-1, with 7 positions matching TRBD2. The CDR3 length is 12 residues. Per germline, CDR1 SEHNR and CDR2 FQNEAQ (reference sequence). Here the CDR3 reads CASRLGLGEQFF. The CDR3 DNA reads TGTGCCAGCAGGTTAGGACTAGGTGAGCAGTTCTTC.

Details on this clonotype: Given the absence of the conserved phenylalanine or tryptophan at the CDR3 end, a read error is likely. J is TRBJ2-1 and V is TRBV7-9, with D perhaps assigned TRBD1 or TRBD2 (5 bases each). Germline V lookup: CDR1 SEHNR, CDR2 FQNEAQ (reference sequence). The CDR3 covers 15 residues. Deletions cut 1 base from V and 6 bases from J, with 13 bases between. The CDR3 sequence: CASSLVGTDVNEQFL. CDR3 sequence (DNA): TGTGCCAGCAGCTTAGTGGGGACGGATGTCAATGAGCAGTTCCTC.

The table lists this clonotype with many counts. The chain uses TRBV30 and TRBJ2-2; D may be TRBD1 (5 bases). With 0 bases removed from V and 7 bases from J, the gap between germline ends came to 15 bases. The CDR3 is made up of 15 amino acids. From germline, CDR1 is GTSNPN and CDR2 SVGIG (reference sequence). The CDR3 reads CAWSVRFRGSGELFF. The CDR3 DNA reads TGTGCCTGGAGTGTACGGTTTAGGGGAAGCGGGGAGCTGTTTTTT.

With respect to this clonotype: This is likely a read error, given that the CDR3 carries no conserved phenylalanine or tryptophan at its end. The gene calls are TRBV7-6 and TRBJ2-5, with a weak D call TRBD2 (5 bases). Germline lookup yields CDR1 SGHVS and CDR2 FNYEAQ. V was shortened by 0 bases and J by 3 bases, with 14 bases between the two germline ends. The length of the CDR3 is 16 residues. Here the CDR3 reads CASSLAPGMGEETQYL. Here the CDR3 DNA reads TGTGCCAGCAGCTTAGCGCCGGGCATGGGAGAAGAGACCCAGTACCTC.

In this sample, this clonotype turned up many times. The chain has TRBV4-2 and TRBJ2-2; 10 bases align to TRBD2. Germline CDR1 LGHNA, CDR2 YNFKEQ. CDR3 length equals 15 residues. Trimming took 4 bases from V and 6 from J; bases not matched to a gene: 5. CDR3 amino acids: CASSPAAGGAGELFF. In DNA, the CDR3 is TGTGCCAGCAGCCCGGCAGCGGGAGGGGCCGGGGAGCTGTTTTTT.

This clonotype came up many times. CDR3 nucleotides: TGTGCCAGCGGATTCTCTCCGGGACAAATCGGGGAGCTGTTTTTT. Its translation is CASGFSPGQIGELFF. The chain is built from TRBV12-3 or TRBV12-4 and TRBJ2-2; possible D gene TRBD1, 6 bases. CDR3 length: 15 residues. Trimming shortened V by 8 bases and J by 7 bases, and 20 bases separated the two germline ends.

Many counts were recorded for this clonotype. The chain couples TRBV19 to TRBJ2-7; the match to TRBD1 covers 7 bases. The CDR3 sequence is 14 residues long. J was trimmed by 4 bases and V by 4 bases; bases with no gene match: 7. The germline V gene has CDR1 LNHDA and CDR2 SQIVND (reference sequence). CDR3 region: CASSKGTAIYEQYF. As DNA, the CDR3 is TGTGCCAGTAGTAAGGGGACAGCGATTTACGAGCAGTACTTC.